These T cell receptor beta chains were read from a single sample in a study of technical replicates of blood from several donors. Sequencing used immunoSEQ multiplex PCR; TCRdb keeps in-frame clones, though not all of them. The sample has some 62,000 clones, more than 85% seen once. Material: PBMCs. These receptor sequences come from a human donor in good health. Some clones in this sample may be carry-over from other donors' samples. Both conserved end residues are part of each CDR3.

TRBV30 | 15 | CAWRDRGDFNYGYTF
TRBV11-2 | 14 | CASSSGSSYNEQFF
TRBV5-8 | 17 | CASSTTRTSGGYNEQFF
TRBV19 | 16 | CASSSPGYSSYNEQFF
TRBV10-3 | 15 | CAISPLHPSTDTQYF
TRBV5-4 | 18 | CASSPPASGLSSYNEQFF
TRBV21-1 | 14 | CASSKYQGNTEAFF
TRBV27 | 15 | CAGETQASGNYEQYF
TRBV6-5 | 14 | CASSSGVGSYEQYF
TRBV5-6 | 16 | CASSSRKLAARETQYF
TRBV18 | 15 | CASSPIRDPGNTIYF
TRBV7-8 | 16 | CASSLVVATPRSEAFF
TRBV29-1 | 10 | CSARTAEAFF
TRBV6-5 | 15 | CASSSRTGRTGELFF
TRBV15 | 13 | CAAGDSPSQPQHF
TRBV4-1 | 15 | CASSPGQGYAETQYF
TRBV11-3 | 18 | CASSQRTSGGRNTDTQYF
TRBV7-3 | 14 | CASSLGAGYNEQFF
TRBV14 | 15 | CASSRGQGLVYEQYF
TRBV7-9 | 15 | CASSPRGLGNEKLFF
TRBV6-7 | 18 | CASSYSGPWQVDNQPQHF
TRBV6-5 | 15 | CASANRGPTNQPQHF
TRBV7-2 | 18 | CATAMFLGSGLIRETQYF
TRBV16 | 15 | CASSQSMGAYDEQFF
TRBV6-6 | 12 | CASSSADRRAFF
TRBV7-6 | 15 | CASRTGTTSDSPLHF
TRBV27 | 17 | CASSRGLEREDTGELFF
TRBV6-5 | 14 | CASTKSGGNEKLFF
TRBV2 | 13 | CASSERSVTEAFF
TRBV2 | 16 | CASSVGTGNSNQPQHF
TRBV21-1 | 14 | CAEPCGSDSYEQYF
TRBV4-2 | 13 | CASSQDGQDGYTF
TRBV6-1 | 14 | CASSESGGNQPQHF
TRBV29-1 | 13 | CSVWTGSTDTQYF
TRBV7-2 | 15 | CASSEDREIQETQYF
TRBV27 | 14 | CASSPPGTQNIQYF
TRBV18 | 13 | CASSPSGQDEQYF
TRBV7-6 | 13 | CASSHRAWETQYF
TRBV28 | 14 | CASRGGATNEKLFF
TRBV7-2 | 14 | CASSLSSDSYGYTF
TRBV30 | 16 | CAWSDGQGNYNSPLHF
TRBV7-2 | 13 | CASRWGPSYEQYF
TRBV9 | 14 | CASSPGQGDYGYTF
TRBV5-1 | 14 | CASSLREVLDGYTF
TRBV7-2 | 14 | CASRRLLANYEQYF
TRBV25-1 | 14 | CASTLSSYNSPLHF
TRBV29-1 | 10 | CSVQDSVRFF
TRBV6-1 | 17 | CASSETWGGGANEKLFF
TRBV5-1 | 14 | CASSTTAGGTEAFF
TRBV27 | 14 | CASSKTPGTDTQYF
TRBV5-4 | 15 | CASSALDRMNTEAFF
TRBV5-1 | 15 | CATHPLAGSTGELFF
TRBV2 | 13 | CASSWSYQETQYF
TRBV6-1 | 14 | CASRRGRVDGELFF
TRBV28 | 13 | CASILRGRGGAFF
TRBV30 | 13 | CAWGGQGLTEAFF
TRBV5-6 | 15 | CASSLPGQTQETQYF
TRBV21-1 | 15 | CASRTSGTPLNEQFF
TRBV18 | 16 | CASSPRSGISNTEAFF